Below, 8 T cell receptor beta chains from the same sample are listed, as sequenced in a study of Graves' ophthalmopathy and Graves' hyperthyroidism (dated by TCRdb to the late 2010s). The sequencer listed for this sample is Illumina HiSeq 2000. For repertoire sequencing, the TCR beta CDR3 regions were amplified from RNA transcripts. The first round of RT-PCR was done with HTBI primers and the Qiagen OneStep RT-PCR kit, and was followed by a second round of multiplex PCR, then size selection and purification. TCRdb trimmed the raw reads at Q25, called clones with MiXCR and kept productive beta chains. For every CDR3 protein sequence, its rows merge into one entry that carries the most common genes and DNA. Recorded for this sample are hundreds of thousands of distinct CDR3 sequences; 15% to 17% of them occurred a single time. About 7% of the sample belongs to the ten largest clones. Sequenced sample: peripheral blood. These receptors originate from a woman between 18 and 29 years old with stable Graves' hyperthyroidism. Donor details come from another sample of the same person, matched by shared clones.

About this clonotype: A read error may produce the germline difference seen at one junction end. The gene calls are TRBV2 and TRBJ2-4; D is possibly TRBD2 (6 bases). CDR3 length: 11 amino acids. Germline V gives CDR1 SNHLY, CDR2 FYNNEI. The CDR3 here is CASSRSGRSFF. The CDR3 DNA follows: TGTGCCAGCAGCCGTAGCGGCAGATCGTTCTTC.

This clonotype appeared many times. V usage is TRBV5-1 and J usage is TRBJ1-6; D unresolved. Trimming cost V 1 base and J 8 bases, with 7 bases left between them. Germline V lookup: CDR1 SGHRS, CDR2 YFSETQ. The CDR3 loop spans 13 amino acids. In DNA form, the CDR3 reads TGCGCCAGCAGCTTGCAAGGTGATTCACCCCTCCACTTT. It encodes CASSLQGDSPLHF.

This clonotype was found many times. The chain employs TRBV2 and TRBJ1-1; TRBD1 matches 10 bases. There are 13 residues in the CDR3. The V segment lost 6 bases and the J segment 8 bases; nucleotides outside the gene matches: 6. Germline CDR1 SNHLY, CDR2 FYNNEI. Here the CDR3 reads CASSAMTGGEAFF. The CDR3 DNA sequence: TGTGCCAGCAGCGCTATGACAGGGGGCGAAGCTTTCTTT.

The chain is built from TRBV7-9 and TRBJ1-2; 7 nucleotides line up with TRBD1. The CDR3 is 14 amino acids. The germline V gene has CDR1 SEHNR and CDR2 FQNEAQ (reference sequence). The V gene end was trimmed by 3 bases and the J gene end by 4 bases; junction bases not matched to a gene: 5. This CDR3 is CASSFRDSIYGYTF. CDR3 DNA sequence: TGTGCCAGCAGCTTTAGGGACAGCATCTATGGCTACACCTTC. The entire variable domain, with the rest obtained from reference TRBV7-9 and TRBJ1-2, is as follows: DTGVSQNPRHKITKRGQNVTFRCDPISEHNRLYWYRQTLGQGPEFLTYFQNEAQLEKSRLLSDRFSAERPKGSFSTLEIQRTEQGDSAMYLCASSFRDSIYGYTFGSGTRLTVV.

This clonotype showed up many times. J is TRBJ2-2 and V is TRBV24-1; the D is unclear. Germline assignment: CDR1 KGHDR and CDR2 SFDVKD. Trimming cost V 0 bases and J 0 bases, with 10 bases left between them. The CDR3 loop spans 17 amino acids. The DNA of the CDR3 is TGTGCCACCAGTGATTTGTTGGGTTCTACGAACACCGGGGAGCTGTTTTTT. It is translated as CATSDLLGSTNTGELFF.

Points on this clonotype: At one boundary the junction diverges from the germline segment, which might be a read error. The chain is built from TRBV19 and TRBJ2-7; 13 bases match TRBD2. CDR1 and CDR2 from the germline V gene are LNHDA and SQIVND (reference sequence). The CDR3 spans 15 residues. Here the CDR3 reads CACRTGLAGQDEQYF. The CDR3 DNA reads as TGTGCCTGTAGAACGGGACTAGCGGGACAGGACGAGCAGTACTTC.

In its sample, this clonotype was seen many times. V usage is TRBV18 and J usage is TRBJ2-5, with D perhaps matching TRBD2 (5 bases). V lost 2 bases, J lost 5 bases, and 21 bases lay in between. CDR3 length: 17 residues. In germline, CDR1 is KGHSH, CDR2 LQKENI. The CDR3: CASSPYPQGGGPETQYF. Written as DNA, the CDR3 is TGTGCCAGCTCACCATACCCCCAAGGCGGAGGTCCCGAGACCCAGTACTTC.

This clonotype was observed a few times. This rearrangement joins TRBV12-3 or TRBV12-4 to TRBJ2-7; D is uncertain. CDR3 length: 13 amino acids. The V gene lost 7 bases and the J gene lost 1 base, with 11 bases spanning the gap. CDR3 coding DNA: TGTGCCAGCACCCTTAGCCCGTCCTACGAGCAGTACTTC. It encodes CASTLSPSYEQYF.